This TCR beta chain was recovered during a study of shared clonotypes between healthy human individuals. Study overall: Per-donor plates numbered three CD4 naive, three CD4 memory, two CD8 naive and one CD8 memory.

In the original workflow: ImmunoSEQ yielded junction-only sequences lacking quality scores, so filtering differed. TCRdb's table, derived via immunoSEQ multiplex PCR, lists solely in-frame clones and lacks some. That table furnishes V, J and clone size, whereas the DNA furnished D and trimming. This sample yields around 690,000 clones, of which 80% to 95% are seen a single time; 34% belongs to the top ten. Notes on the study in general: Naive CD4 clonotypes overlapped across a handful of donors at roughly 5%.

Germline CDR1 reads MNHEY; CDR2 reads SMNVEV (reference sequence). This CDR3 has 11 amino acids. With 6 bases removed from V and 6 bases from J, the gap between germline ends came to 8 bases. This clone was counted once. Its target is not known. What was sequenced was memory CD8+ T cells from PBMCs. Subset indicated: CD45RO+ cells pooled with CCR7-negative TemRA cells. This receptor was obtained from a man aged 18 to 35 in good health. Some clones in this sample may be carry-over from other donors' samples. This sequence joins TRBV27 and TRBJ2-5; D possibly corresponds to TRBD2 (5 bases). The CDR3 DNA reads as TGTGCCAGCAGATACGGGAAGACCCAGTACTTC. It encodes CASRYGKTQYF.